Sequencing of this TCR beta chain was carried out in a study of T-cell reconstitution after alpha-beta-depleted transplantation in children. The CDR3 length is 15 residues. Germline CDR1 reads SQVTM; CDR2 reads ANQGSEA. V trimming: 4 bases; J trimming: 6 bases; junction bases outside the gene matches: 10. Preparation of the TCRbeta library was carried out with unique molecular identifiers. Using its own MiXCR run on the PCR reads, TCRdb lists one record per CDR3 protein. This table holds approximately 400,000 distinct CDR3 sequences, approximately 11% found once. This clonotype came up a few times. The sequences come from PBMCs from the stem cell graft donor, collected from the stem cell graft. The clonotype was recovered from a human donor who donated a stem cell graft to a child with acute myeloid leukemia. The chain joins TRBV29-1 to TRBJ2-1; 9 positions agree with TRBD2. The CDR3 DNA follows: TGCAGCGTTGGGAGCTTGCGGGGGGGCCTCAATGAGCAGTTCTTC. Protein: CSVGSLRGGLNEQFF.